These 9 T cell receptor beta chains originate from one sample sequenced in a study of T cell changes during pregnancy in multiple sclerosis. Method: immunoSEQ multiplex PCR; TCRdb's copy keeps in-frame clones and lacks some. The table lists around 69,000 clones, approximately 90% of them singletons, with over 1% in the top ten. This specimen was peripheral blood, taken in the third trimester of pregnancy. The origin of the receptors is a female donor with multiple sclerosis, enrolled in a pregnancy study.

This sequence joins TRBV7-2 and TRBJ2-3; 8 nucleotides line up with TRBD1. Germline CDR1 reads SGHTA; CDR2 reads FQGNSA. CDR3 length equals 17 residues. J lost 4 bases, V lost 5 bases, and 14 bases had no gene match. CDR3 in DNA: TGTGCCAGCAGCCGCCCCCCAGGGGGCATGTTTCCAGATACGCAGTATTTT. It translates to CASSRPPGGMFPDTQYF. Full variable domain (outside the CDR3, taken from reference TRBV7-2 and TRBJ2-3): GAGVSQSPSNKVTEKGKDVELRCDPISGHTALYWYRQSLGQGLEFLIYFQGNSAPDKSGLPSDRFSAERTGGSVSTLTIQRTQQEDSAVYLCASSRPPGGMFPDTQYFGPGTRLTVL.

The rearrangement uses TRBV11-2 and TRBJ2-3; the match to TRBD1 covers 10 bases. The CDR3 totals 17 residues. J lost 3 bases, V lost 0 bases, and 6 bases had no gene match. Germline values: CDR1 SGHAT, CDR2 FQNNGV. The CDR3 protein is CASSLERGTGVTDTQYF. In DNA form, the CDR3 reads TGTGCCAGCAGCTTAGAACGCGGGACAGGGGTGACAGATACGCAGTATTTT. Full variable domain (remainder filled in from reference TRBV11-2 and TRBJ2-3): EAGVAQSPRYKIIEKRQSVAFWCNPISGHATLYWYQQILGQGPKLLIQFQNNGVVDDSQLPKDRFSAERLKGVDSTLKIQPAKLEDSAVYLCASSLERGTGVTDTQYFGPGTRLTVL.

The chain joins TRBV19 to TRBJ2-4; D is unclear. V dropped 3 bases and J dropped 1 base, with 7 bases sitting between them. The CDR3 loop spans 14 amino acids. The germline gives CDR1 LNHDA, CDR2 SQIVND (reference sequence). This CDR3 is CASSMFQAKNIQYF. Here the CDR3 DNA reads TGTGCCAGTAGTATGTTCCAGGCCAAAAACATTCAGTACTTC.

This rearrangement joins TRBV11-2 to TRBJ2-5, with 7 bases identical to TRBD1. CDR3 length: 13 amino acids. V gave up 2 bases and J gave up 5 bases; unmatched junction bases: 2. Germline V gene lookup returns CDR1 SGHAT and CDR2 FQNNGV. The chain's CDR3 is CASSLSGGETQYF. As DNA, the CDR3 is TGTGCCAGCAGCTTATCAGGGGGTGAGACCCAGTACTTC.

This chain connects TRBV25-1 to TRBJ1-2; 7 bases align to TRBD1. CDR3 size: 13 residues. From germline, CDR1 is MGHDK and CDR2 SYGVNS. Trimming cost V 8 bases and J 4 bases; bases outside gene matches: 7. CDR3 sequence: CASGATGIYGYTF. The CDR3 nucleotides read TGTGCCAGCGGGGCGACAGGGATCTATGGCTACACCTTC.

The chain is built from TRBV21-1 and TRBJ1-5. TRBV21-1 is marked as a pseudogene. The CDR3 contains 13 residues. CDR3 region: CASSCGGNQPQHF. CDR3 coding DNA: TGTGCCAGCAGCTGTGGAGGTAATCAGCCCCAGCATTTT.

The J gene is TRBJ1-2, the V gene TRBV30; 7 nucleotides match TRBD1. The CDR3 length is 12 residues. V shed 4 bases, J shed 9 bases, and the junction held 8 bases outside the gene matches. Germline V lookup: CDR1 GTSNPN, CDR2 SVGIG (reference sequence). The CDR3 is CAWNDREISYTF. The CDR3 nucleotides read TGTGCCTGGAATGACAGGGAGATCAGCTACACCTTC.

The CDR3 DNA sequence: TGTGCCAGCAGCCTGGGACAACCTGGAAACACCATATATTTT. Residues: CASSLGQPGNTIYF. The chain couples TRBV7-2 to TRBJ1-3, with D perhaps matching TRBD1 (6 bases). Germline V gives CDR1 SGHTA, CDR2 FQGNSA. This CDR3 spans 14 amino acids. Trimming shortened V by 5 bases and J by 2 bases, and 10 bases separated the two germline ends. Together with reference TRBV7-2 and TRBJ1-3, the CDR3 gives the full variable domain: GAGVSQSPSNKVTEKGKDVELRCDPISGHTALYWYRQSLGQGLEFLIYFQGNSAPDKSGLPSDRFSAERTGGSVSTLTIQRTQQEDSAVYLCASSLGQPGNTIYFGEGSWLTVV.

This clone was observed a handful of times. CDR3 residues: CASSLIERTNYGYTF. The CDR3 DNA reads as TGTGCCAGCAGCCTCATAGAGAGAACTAACTATGGCTACACCTTC. This sequence joins TRBV2 and TRBJ1-2; the D is unclear. The V end lost 6 bases, the J end lost 0 bases, and 14 bases lay between the germline ends. CDR3 length: 15 residues. Germline CDR1 and CDR2: SNHLY and FYNNEI.